This is a list of T cell receptor beta chains from one sample in a study of Ad26.COV2.S vaccination and SARS-CoV-2 variants. The table came from immunoSEQ multiplex PCR; TCRdb's copy has only in-frame clones and leaves some out. Among 350,000 to 400,000 clones listed, approximately 89% were seen once. The sequencing here drew on peripheral blood, taken in a trial of Ad26.COV2.S vaccine versus placebo. These receptors were collected from a person aged 18-60 years who received the Ad26.COV2.S COVID-19 vaccine or a placebo. The conserved cysteine and the conserved F or W are not part of the CDR3 here. D genes are given only for firm matches.

TRBJ1-1 | . | TRBV30 | AWSGTISEAF
TRBJ2-4 | TRBD1 | TRBV7-2 | ASSHTGVLNIQY
TRBJ1-1 | . | TRBV7-9 | ASSPWDTEAF
TRBJ1-1 | . | TRBV4-1 | ASSPAHRTEAF
TRBJ2-7 | TRBD1 | TRBV5-6 | ASSARTGGFYEQY
TRBJ1-2 | . | TRBV9 | ASSTRSTDYGYT
TRBJ2-1 | . | TRBV12-5 | ASGLGWNEQF
TRBJ2-1 | TRBD2 | TRBV19 | ASSALAGVYNEQF
TRBJ1-3 | . | TRBV15 | ATSSQGHSGNTIY
TRBJ2-1 | TRBD2 | TRBV4-1 | ASTVLSGRALSGEQF
TRBJ2-1 | TRBD2 | TRBV6-5 | ASSYWRPSGRVEQF